This T cell receptor (beta chain) comes out of a study of T cells in Graves' hyperthyroidism and ophthalmopathy. Template material for amplifying TCR beta CDR3 regions consisted of RNA transcripts. An initial round of RT-PCR targeting the TCR CDR3 relied on the HTBI primer set. A single record per CDR3 protein comes from TCRdb applying MiXCR to the multiplex PCR reads. The sample includes under 400,000 distinct CDR3 sequences, 13% to 15% of them seen just once. CDR3 length: 16 residues. V lost 2 bases, J lost 6 bases, and 8 bases stayed unmatched. The germline V gene has CDR1 KGHDR and CDR2 SFDVKD. This clonotype was observed at least ten times.

The chain is built from TRBV24-1 and TRBJ1-2; 10 positions match TRBD1. Material for sequencing was blood. The receptor was derived from a woman in her sixties with Graves' ophthalmopathy. The CDR3 protein is CATSDSAPGQGNGYTF. CDR3 nucleotide sequence: TGTGCCACCAGTGATTCCGCCCCGGGACAGGGGAATGGCTACACCTTC.